This TCR beta chain derives from a study of T-cell memory formation after mild COVID-19. Whole-study results and caveats: Some SARS-CoV-2-responding clones were already detected in memory before infection.

Each CDR3 protein gets one entry after TCRdb re-called the 5' RACE reads with MiXCR. The sample comprises about 560,000 distinct CDR3 sequences, roughly 17% of which are singletons, and just over 8% rests with the top ten. This CDR3 spans 19 amino acids. From germline, CDR1 is MNHEY and CDR2 SVGEGT. The V end was cut by 7 bases, the J end by 0 bases, with 27 bases between. Comments on this clonotype: Its antigen is not identified.

The clonotype was recovered from an adult woman who had mild COVID-19 (a few samples of this study predate the infection). Cell type and time point are not known. Sequenced sample: PBMCs or a T cell subset sorted from them (not recorded which). V gene TRBV6-2 or TRBV6-3 combines with J gene TRBJ1-1, with D possibly TRBD1 on 5 matching bases. DNA of the CDR3: TGTGCCAGCACTCGTAGCCGGTTGGTGGCAGGGCTAATGAACACTGAAGCTTTCTTT. It codes for CASTRSRLVAGLMNTEAFF.